This paragraph covers one TCR beta chain sequence. Germline V gene sequence: CDR1 SGHDT, CDR2 YYEEEE. Trimming shortened V by 0 bases and J by 0 bases, and 9 bases separated the two germline ends. The CDR3 totals 15 residues. This specimen belongs to a study of blood T cell repertoires in COVID-19. Study-level background: The United States, Italy and Spain supplied acute and convalescent COVID-19 samples. Nucleic acid was either cDNA or gDNA, and it came from T cells, B-cell-depleted T cells, or PBMCs.

Some clones are missing from TCRdb's copy, which holds only in-frame ones; the method was immunoSEQ multiplex PCR. The repertoire holds fewer than 75,000 clones, approximately 75% seen once, with roughly 6.3% in the top ten. The sample taken for sequencing was peripheral blood. The receptor's source is a woman aged 60-75 years with acute or convalescent COVID-19. The chain is built from TRBV5-6 and TRBJ1-2; D unresolved. CDR3 in DNA: TGTGCCAGCAGCTTGGAGAGCACCACTAACTATGGCTACACCTTC. Its translation is CASSLESTTNYGYTF.